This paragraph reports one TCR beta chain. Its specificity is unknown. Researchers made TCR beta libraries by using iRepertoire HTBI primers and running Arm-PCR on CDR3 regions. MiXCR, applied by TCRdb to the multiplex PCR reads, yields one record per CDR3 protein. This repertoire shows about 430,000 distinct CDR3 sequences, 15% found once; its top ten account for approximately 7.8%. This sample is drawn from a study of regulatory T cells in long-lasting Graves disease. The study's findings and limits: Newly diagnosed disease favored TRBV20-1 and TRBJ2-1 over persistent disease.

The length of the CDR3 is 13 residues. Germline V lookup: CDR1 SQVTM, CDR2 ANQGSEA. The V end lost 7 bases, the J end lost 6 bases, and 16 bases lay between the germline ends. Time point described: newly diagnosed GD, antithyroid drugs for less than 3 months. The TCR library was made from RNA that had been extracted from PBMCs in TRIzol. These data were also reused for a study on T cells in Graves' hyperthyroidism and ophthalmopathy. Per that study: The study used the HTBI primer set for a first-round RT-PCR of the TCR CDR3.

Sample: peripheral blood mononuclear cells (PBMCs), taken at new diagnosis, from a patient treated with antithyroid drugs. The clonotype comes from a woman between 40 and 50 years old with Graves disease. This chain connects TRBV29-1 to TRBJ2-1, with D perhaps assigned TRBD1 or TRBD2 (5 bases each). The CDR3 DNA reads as TGCAGCGCCCGAGAGGGGAGTGGCAATGAGCAGTTCTTC. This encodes CSAREGSGNEQFF.